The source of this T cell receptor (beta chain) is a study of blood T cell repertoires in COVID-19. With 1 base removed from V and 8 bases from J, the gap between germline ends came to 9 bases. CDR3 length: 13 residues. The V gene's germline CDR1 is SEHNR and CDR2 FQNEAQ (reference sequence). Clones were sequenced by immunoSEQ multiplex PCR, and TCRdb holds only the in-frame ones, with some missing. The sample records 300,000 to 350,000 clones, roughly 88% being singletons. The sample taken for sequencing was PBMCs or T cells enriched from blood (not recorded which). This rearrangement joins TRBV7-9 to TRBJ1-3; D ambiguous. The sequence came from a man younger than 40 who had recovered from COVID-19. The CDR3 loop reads CASSLDAGDTIYF. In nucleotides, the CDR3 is TGTGCCAGCAGCTTAGATGCCGGAGACACCATATATTTT.